In this sample, the clone carrying this TCR beta chain turned up a few times. Its antigen is unidentified. Germline V gene sequence: CDR1 LGHDT, CDR2 YNNKEL (reference sequence). V dropped 0 bases and J dropped 4 bases, with 9 bases sitting between them. The CDR3 loop spans 15 amino acids. Preparation of the TCRbeta library involved a method that used unique molecular identifiers. A single record per CDR3 protein comes from TCRdb applying MiXCR to the PCR reads. The table shows about 200,000 distinct CDR3 sequences, with around a sixth occurring only once. These data belong to a study of T-cell reconstitution after alpha-beta-depleted transplantation in children. The study, taken as a whole, reports: The origin of alpha-beta T cells about two months after transplant was reportedly several hundred expanded graft clones.

The gene calls are TRBV3-1 and TRBJ2-2, with D perhaps given as TRBD1 or TRBD2 (5 bases each). This receptor was obtained from a male patient between 2 and 10 years old who had a stem cell transplant for acute lymphoblastic leukemia, so the T cells may come from the graft donor. The sequences come from PBMCs, mostly from graft donor cells, collected 360 days after TCRalphabeta/CD19-depleted stem cell transplant. This chain's CDR3 is CASSQEGTGTGELFF. In DNA, the CDR3 is TGTGCCAGCAGCCAAGAAGGGACCGGCACCGGGGAGCTGTTTTTT. Looking up the rest from reference TRBV3-1 and TRBJ2-2 gives the full variable domain: DTAVSQTPKYLVTQMGNDKSIKCEQNLGHDTMYWYKQDSKKFLKIMFSYNNKELIINETVPNRFSPKSPDKAHLNLHINSLELGDSAVYFCASSQEGTGTGELFFGEGSRLTVL.